These T cell receptor beta chains were read from a single sample in a study of radiotherapy plus CTLA-4 blockade in lung cancer. TCRdb's copy holds only in-frame clones and misses some; the assay was immunoSEQ multiplex PCR. The sample lists tens of thousands of clones, 77% occurring once. The source material was peripheral blood, sampled from a patient treated with radiotherapy plus ipilimumab. The receptors stem from a human donor with non-small cell lung cancer whose response to radiotherapy plus ipilimumab could not be evaluated. Both conserved end residues are part of each CDR3. Fields, in order: clone size, V gene, J gene, D gene, CDR3 protein, CDR3 DNA. D genes are given only for firm matches. Clone sizes are given selectively: once, few, many, or a class where the clone is expanded.

abundance: .
v_gene: TRBV5-1
j_gene: TRBJ1-1
d_gene: TRBD1
CDR3aa: CASSLVRGLNTEAFF
CDR3nt: TGCGCCAGCAGCTTGGTAAGGGGGCTGAACACTGAAGCTTTCTTT

abundance: .
v_gene: TRBV19
j_gene: TRBJ2-1
d_gene: TRBD1
CDR3aa: CASSIGDSNNEQFF
CDR3nt: TGTGCCAGTAGTATCGGGGACAGTAACAATGAGCAGTTCTTC

abundance: .
v_gene: TRBV23-1
j_gene: TRBJ1-6
d_gene: TRBD1
CDR3aa: CASSQCRDRKDTPLHF
CDR3nt: TGCGCCAGCAGTCAATGCCGGGACAGGAAAGACACACCCCTCCACTTT

abundance: .
v_gene: TRBV18
j_gene: TRBJ2-7
d_gene: TRBD1
CDR3aa: CASSQTTGGLTYEQYF
CDR3nt: TGTGCCAGCTCACAAACGACAGGGGGGCTCACCTACGAGCAGTACTTC

abundance: .
v_gene: TRBV11-3
j_gene: TRBJ2-2
d_gene: .
CDR3aa: CASSRTQGTGELFF
CDR3nt: TGTGCCAGCAGCCGAACTCAGGGAACCGGGGAGCTGTTTTTT

abundance: few
v_gene: TRBV5-4
j_gene: TRBJ1-1
d_gene: TRBD1
CDR3aa: CASSLGQGATEAFF
CDR3nt: TGTGCCAGCAGCTTGGGACAGGGGGCGACTGAAGCTTTCTTT

abundance: .
v_gene: TRBV30
j_gene: TRBJ2-2
d_gene: .
CDR3aa: CAWSVGGTGELFF
CDR3nt: TGTGCCTGGAGTGTCGGGGGAACCGGGGAGCTGTTTTTT

abundance: .
v_gene: TRBV5-4
j_gene: TRBJ2-3
d_gene: TRBD2
CDR3aa: CASSLARGGGRDTQYF
CDR3nt: TGTGCCAGCAGCTTAGCCCGCGGGGGGGGAAGGGATACGCAGTATTTT

abundance: .
v_gene: TRBV11-2
j_gene: TRBJ2-3
d_gene: TRBD2
CDR3aa: CASSLGGSRTDTQYF
CDR3nt: TGTGCCAGCAGCTTAGGCGGGAGCCGGACAGATACGCAGTATTTT

abundance: .
v_gene: TRBV7-6
j_gene: TRBJ2-5
d_gene: .
CDR3aa: CASSDTNRGGVQETQYF
CDR3nt: TGTGCCAGCAGCGACACAAACAGGGGGGGGGTTCAAGAGACCCAGTACTTC

abundance: .
v_gene: TRBV7-8
j_gene: TRBJ2-3
d_gene: TRBD2
CDR3aa: CASRRIGLAGRTDTQYF
CDR3nt: TGTGCCAGCAGGAGAATAGGACTAGCGGGACGCACAGATACGCAGTATTTT

abundance: .
v_gene: TRBV15
j_gene: TRBJ2-7
d_gene: TRBD1
CDR3aa: CATSRKFLRTGDDEQYF
CDR3nt: TGTGCCACCAGCAGGAAGTTCTTGCGGACAGGGGACGACGAGCAGTACTTC

abundance: .
v_gene: TRBV6-5
j_gene: TRBJ1-2
d_gene: TRBD1
CDR3aa: CASSYARQGDGYTF
CDR3nt: TGTGCCAGCAGTTACGCGAGACAGGGCGATGGCTACACCTTC

abundance: .
v_gene: TRBV5-1
j_gene: TRBJ1-2
d_gene: TRBD1
CDR3aa: CASSSMEGRGRSNYGYTF
CDR3nt: TGCGCCAGCAGCTCAATGGAGGGCAGGGGGCGTTCCAACTATGGCTACACCTTC

abundance: .
v_gene: TRBV9
j_gene: TRBJ2-1
d_gene: .
CDR3aa: CASSVGLDNEQFF
CDR3nt: TGTGCCAGCAGCGTCGGACTGGACAATGAGCAGTTCTTC

abundance: few
v_gene: TRBV28
j_gene: TRBJ2-2
d_gene: TRBD2
CDR3aa: CASSPRTSGGHTGELFF
CDR3nt: TGTGCCAGCTCCCCTCGGACTAGCGGGGGGCACACCGGGGAGCTGTTTTTT

abundance: .
v_gene: TRBV6-5
j_gene: TRBJ2-7
d_gene: .
CDR3aa: CASSRGQFYEQYF
CDR3nt: TGTGCCAGCAGTAGAGGACAGTTCTACGAGCAGTACTTC

abundance: few
v_gene: TRBV18
j_gene: TRBJ1-1
d_gene: .
CDR3aa: CASSPGAEGEAFF
CDR3nt: TGTGCCAGCTCACCAGGGGCGGAGGGGGAAGCTTTCTTT

abundance: .
v_gene: TRBV10-1
j_gene: TRBJ2-1
d_gene: TRBD2
CDR3aa: CATLEAGGLGNEQFF
CDR3nt: TGCGCCACTCTTGAGGCGGGAGGGCTAGGCAATGAGCAGTTCTTC

abundance: .
v_gene: TRBV2
j_gene: TRBJ1-1
d_gene: .
CDR3aa: CASSVQGGTEAFF
CDR3nt: TGTGCCAGCAGTGTACAGGGTGGCACTGAAGCTTTCTTT

abundance: .
v_gene: TRBV18
j_gene: TRBJ2-7
d_gene: TRBD1
CDR3aa: CASSPSGQGFGEQYF
CDR3nt: TGTGCCAGCTCACCATCGGGACAGGGTTTTGGCGAGCAGTACTTC

abundance: .
v_gene: TRBV6-6
j_gene: TRBJ1-4
d_gene: TRBD1
CDR3aa: CASSTGQDNFEKLFF
CDR3nt: TGTGCCAGCAGTACAGGACAGGACAACTTTGAAAAACTGTTTTTT

abundance: .
v_gene: TRBV5-1
j_gene: TRBJ1-1
d_gene: .
CDR3aa: CASSLQGNEAFF
CDR3nt: TGCGCCAGCAGCTTGCAGGGGAACGAAGCTTTCTTT

abundance: .
v_gene: TRBV28
j_gene: TRBJ2-2
d_gene: .
CDR3aa: CASKIQGGGTGELFF
CDR3nt: TGTGCCAGCAAAATACAGGGTGGAGGCACCGGGGAGCTGTTTTTT

abundance: .
v_gene: TRBV5-1
j_gene: TRBJ2-2
d_gene: TRBD2
CDR3aa: CASSTNAGLQNTGELFF
CDR3nt: TGCGCCAGCAGCACCAACGCGGGACTACAGAACACCGGGGAGCTGTTTTTT

abundance: few
v_gene: TRBV28
j_gene: TRBJ1-2
d_gene: TRBD1
CDR3aa: CAAQGGVDGYTF
CDR3nt: TGTGCCGCCCAGGGGGGCGTCGATGGCTACACCTTC

abundance: .
v_gene: TRBV18
j_gene: TRBJ2-1
d_gene: .
CDR3aa: CASSPLGAGSYNEQFF
CDR3nt: TGTGCCAGCTCACCACTGGGTGCGGGCTCCTACAATGAGCAGTTCTTC

abundance: .
v_gene: TRBV7-9
j_gene: TRBJ2-5
d_gene: .
CDR3aa: CASSVREKETQYF
CDR3nt: TGTGCCAGCAGCGTCAGGGAAAAGGAGACCCAGTACTTC

abundance: once
v_gene: TRBV5-1
j_gene: TRBJ1-4
d_gene: .
CDR3aa: CASSDTGQTNEKLFF
CDR3nt: TGCGCCAGCAGCGACACGGGACAAACTAATGAAAAACTGTTTTTT

abundance: .
v_gene: TRBV5-4
j_gene: TRBJ1-1
d_gene: .
CDR3aa: CASSLAGTNTEAFF
CDR3nt: TGTGCCAGCAGCCTGGCGGGTACGAACACTGAAGCTTTCTTT

abundance: .
v_gene: TRBV30
j_gene: TRBJ2-7
d_gene: TRBD2
CDR3aa: CAWGLAGTYEQYF
CDR3nt: TGTGCCTGGGGACTAGCGGGAACCTACGAGCAGTACTTC